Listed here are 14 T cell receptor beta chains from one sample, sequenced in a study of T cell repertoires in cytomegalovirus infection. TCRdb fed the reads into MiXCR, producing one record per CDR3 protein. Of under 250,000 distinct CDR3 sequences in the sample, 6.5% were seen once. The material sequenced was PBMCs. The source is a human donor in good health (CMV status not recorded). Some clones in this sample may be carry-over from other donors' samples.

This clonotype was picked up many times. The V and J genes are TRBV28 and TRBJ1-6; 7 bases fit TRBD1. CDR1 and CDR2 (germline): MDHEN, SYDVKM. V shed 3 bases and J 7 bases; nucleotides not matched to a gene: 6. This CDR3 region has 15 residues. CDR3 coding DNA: TGTGCCAGCAGTTTTTTCGGGACAGCGAATTCACCCCTCCACTTT. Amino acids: CASSFFGTANSPLHF. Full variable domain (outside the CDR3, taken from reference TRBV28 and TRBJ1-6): DVKVTQSSRYLVKRTGEKVFLECVQDMDHENMFWYRQDPGLGLRLIYFSYDVKMKEKGDIPEGYSVSREKKERFSLILESASTNQTSMYLCASSFFGTANSPLHFGNGTRLTVT.

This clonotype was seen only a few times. In nucleotides, the CDR3 is TGTGCCAGCAGTTCAGGACTAGCGGGGGGGTATGAGCAGTTCTTC. This gives the protein CASSSGLAGGYEQFF. This sequence joins TRBV6-2 or TRBV6-3 and TRBJ2-1, with TRBD2 identical over 15 bases. The V gene's germline CDR1 is MNHEY and CDR2 SVGEGT. The CDR3 is made up of 15 amino acids. Losses at the gene ends were 4 bases for V and 8 bases for J; bases not matched to a gene: 3.

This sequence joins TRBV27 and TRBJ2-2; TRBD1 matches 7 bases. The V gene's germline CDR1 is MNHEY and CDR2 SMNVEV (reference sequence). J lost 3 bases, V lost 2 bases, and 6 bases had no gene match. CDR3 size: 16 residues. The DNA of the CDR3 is TGTGCCAGCAGTTTACGACGGGACAGTTACACCGGGGAGCTGTTTTTT. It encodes CASSLRRDSYTGELFF.

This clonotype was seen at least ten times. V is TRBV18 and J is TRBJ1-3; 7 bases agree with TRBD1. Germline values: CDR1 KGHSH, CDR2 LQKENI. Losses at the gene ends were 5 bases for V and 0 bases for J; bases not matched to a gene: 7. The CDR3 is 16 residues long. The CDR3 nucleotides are TGTGCCAGCTCATCTTCGACAGGGAGCTCTGGAAACACCATATATTTT. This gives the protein CASSSSTGSSGNTIYF. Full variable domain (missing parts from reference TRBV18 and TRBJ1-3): NAGVMQNPRHLVRRRGQEARLRCSPMKGHSHVYWYRQLPEEGLKFMVYLQKENIIDESGMPKERFSAEFPKEGPSILRIQQVVRGDSAAYFCASSSSTGSSGNTIYFGEGSWLTVV.

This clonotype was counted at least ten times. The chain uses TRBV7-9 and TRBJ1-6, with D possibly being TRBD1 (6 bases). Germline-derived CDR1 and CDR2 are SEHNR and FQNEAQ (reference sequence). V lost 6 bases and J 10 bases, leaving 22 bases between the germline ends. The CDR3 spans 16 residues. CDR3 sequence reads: CASRDDRGGRRSPLHF. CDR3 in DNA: TGTGCCAGCAGGGACGACCGGGGGGGGCGGAGATCACCCCTCCACTTT.

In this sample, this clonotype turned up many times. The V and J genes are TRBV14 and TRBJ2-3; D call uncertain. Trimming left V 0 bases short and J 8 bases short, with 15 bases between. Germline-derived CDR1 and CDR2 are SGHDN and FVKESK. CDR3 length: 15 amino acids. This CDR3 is CASSQEQLRSTTQYF. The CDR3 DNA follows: TGTGCCAGCAGCCAAGAACAGCTCCGATCCACTACGCAGTATTTT. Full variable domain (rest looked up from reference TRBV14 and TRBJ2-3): EAGVTQFPSHSVIEKGQTVTLRCDPISGHDNLYWYRRVMGKEIKFLLHFVKESKQDESGMPNNRFLAERTGGTYSTLKVQPAELEDSGVYFCASSQEQLRSTTQYFGPGTRLTVL.

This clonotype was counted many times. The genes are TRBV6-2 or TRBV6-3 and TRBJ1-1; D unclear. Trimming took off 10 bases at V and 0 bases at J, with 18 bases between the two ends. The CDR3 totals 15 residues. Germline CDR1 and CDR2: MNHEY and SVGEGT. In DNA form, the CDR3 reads TGTGCCACCGCTCCGGCACCCAGCATGAACACTGAAGCTTTCTTT. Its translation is CATAPAPSMNTEAFF.

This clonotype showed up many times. CDR3 in amino acids: CASSEGQGSQPQHF. CDR3 nucleotides: TGTGCCAGCAGTGAGGGGCAGGGTAGTCAGCCCCAGCATTTT. The rearrangement links TRBV2 to TRBJ1-5, with a possible D match to TRBD1 (5 bases). Germline V lookup: CDR1 SNHLY, CDR2 FYNNEI. CDR3 size: 14 residues. Between the trimmed V and J ends, which lost 3 bases and 6 bases, there was a span of 12 bases.

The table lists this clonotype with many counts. The CDR3 region has the DNA TGTGCCAGCAGTTTACAGTATGGCTACACCTTC. Protein sequence: CASSLQYGYTF. The V call is TRBV28, the J call TRBJ1-2; no firm D call. The V end was cut by 2 bases, the J end by 5 bases, with 3 bases between. There are 11 residues in the CDR3. Germline loops: CDR1 MDHEN, CDR2 SYDVKM.

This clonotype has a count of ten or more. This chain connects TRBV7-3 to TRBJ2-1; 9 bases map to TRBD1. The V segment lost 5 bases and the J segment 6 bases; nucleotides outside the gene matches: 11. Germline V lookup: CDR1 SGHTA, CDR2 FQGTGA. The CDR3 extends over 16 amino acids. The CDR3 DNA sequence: TGTGCCAGCAGCCCCTCCGGGACAGGGTACCCCAATGAGCAGTTCTTC. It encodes CASSPSGTGYPNEQFF.

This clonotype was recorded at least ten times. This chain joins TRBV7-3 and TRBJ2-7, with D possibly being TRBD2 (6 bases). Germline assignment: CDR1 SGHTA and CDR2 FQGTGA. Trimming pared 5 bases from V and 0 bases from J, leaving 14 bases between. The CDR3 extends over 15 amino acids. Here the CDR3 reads CASSPRPGGSYEQYF. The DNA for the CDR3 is TGTGCCAGCAGCCCTCGTCCCGGGGGCTCCTACGAGCAGTACTTC.

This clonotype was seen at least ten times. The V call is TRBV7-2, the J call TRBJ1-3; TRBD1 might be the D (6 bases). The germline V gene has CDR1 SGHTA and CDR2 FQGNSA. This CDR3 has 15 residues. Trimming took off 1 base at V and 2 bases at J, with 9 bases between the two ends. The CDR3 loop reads CASSLVTGPGNTIYF. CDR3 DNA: TGTGCCAGCAGCTTAGTAACAGGGCCTGGAAACACCATATATTTT.

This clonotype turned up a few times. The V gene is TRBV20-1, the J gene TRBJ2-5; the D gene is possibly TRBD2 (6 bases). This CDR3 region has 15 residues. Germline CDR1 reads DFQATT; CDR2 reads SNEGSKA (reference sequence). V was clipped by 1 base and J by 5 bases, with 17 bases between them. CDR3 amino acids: CSARVWDSNAETQYF. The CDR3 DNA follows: TGCAGTGCTAGAGTGTGGGACTCCAACGCGGAGACCCAGTACTTC.

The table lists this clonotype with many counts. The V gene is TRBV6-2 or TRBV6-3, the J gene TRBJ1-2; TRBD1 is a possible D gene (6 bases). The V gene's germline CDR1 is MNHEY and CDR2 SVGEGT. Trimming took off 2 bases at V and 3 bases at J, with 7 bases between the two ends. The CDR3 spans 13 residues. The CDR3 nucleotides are TGTGCCAGCAGTTACGGGGGCTACTATGGCTACACCTTC. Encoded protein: CASSYGGYYGYTF.